This T cell receptor (beta chain) was obtained from a study of T cells in Graves' hyperthyroidism and ophthalmopathy. This clonotype was detected a few times. The source material, RNA transcripts, was used to amplify TCR beta CDR3 regions. Initially, a first-round RT-PCR of the TCR CDR3 employed the HTBI primer set. TCRdb re-called the multiplex PCR reads with MiXCR, one entry per CDR3 protein. The sample lists 300,000 to 400,000 distinct CDR3 sequences; about 20% were seen once. J lost 6 bases, V lost 0 bases, and 13 bases had no gene match. Germline lookup yields CDR1 DFQATT and CDR2 SNEGSKA (reference sequence). This CDR3 is built from 17 residues. A lack of ophthalmopathy progression within 18 months defined stable Graves' hyperthyroidism.

The V and J genes are TRBV20-1 and TRBJ2-7, with 11 bases that match TRBD2. The receptor was isolated from a woman aged 50 to 65 with Graves' hyperthyroidism. Sequenced: blood. The CDR3 nucleotides read TGCAGTGCTAGAGATGTTGAGGCTAGCGGGAGGACGAGCGAGCAGTACTTC. Its translation is CSARDVEASGRTSEQYF.